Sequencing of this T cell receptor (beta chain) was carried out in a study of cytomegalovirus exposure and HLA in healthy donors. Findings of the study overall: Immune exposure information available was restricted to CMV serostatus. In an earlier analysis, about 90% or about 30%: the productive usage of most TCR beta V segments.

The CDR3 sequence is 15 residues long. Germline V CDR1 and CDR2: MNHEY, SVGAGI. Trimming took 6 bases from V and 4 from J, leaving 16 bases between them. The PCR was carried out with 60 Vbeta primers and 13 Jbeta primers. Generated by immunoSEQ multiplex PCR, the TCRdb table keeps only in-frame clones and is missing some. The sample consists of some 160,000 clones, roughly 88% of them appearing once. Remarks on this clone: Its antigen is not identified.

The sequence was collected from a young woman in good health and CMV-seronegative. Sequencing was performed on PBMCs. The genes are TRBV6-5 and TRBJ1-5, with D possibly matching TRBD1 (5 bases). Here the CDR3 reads CASRINGARNQPQHF. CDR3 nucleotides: TGTGCCAGCAGGATAAATGGGGCCCGGAATCAGCCCCAGCATTTT.